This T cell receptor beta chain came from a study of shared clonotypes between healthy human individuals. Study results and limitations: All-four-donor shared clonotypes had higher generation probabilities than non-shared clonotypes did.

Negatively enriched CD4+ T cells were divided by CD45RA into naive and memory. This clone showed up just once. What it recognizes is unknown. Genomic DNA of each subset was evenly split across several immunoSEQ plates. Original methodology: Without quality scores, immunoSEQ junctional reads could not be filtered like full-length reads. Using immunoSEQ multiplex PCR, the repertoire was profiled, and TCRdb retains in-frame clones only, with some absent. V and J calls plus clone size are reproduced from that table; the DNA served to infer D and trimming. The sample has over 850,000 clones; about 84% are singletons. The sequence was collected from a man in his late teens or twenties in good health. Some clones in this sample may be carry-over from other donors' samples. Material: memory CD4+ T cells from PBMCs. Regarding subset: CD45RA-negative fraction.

CDR3 DNA: TGTGCCAGCTCACCACCTAGCGGGCACACCGGGGAGCTGTTTTTT. This sequence encodes CASSPPSGHTGELFF. The chain links TRBV18 to TRBJ2-2, with TRBD2 identical over 7 bases. CDR3 length: 15 residues. Losses at the gene ends were 0 bases for V and 3 bases for J; bases not matched to a gene: 1. In germline, CDR1 is KGHSH, CDR2 LQKENI.